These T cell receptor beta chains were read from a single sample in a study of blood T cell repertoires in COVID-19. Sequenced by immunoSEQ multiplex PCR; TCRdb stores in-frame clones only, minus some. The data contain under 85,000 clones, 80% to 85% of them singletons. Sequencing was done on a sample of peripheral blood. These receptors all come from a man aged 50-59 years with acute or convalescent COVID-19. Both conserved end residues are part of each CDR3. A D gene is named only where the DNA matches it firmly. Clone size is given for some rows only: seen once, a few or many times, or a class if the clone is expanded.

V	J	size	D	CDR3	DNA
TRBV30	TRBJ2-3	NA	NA	CAWSGTGGLITQYF	TGTGCCTGGAGTGGAACGGGGGGCCTTATTACGCAGTATTTT
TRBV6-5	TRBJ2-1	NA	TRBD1	CASSTGQASGEQFF	TGTGCCAGCAGTACGGGACAGGCTTCGGGTGAGCAGTTCTTC
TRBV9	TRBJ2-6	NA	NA	CASTKMTVSGANVLTF	TGTGCCAGCACCAAAATGACAGTCTCTGGGGCCAACGTCCTGACTTTC
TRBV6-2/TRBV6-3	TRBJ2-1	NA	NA	CASSYEAGSYNEQFF	TGTGCCAGCAGTTACGAGGCGGGATCCTACAATGAGCAGTTCTTC
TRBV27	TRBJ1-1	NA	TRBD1	CASSLGTGTVNTEAFF	TGTGCCAGCAGTTTAGGGACCGGGACAGTGAACACTGAAGCTTTCTTT
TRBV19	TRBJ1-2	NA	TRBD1	CASRQGALGYTF	TGTGCCAGTAGACAGGGGGCCCTTGGCTACACCTTC
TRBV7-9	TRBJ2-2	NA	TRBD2	CASSLSGRLGTGELFF	TGTGCCAGCAGTTTAAGCGGGAGGTTGGGCACCGGGGAGCTGTTTTTT
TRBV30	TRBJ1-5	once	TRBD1	CAWSVKTGLIQPQHF	TGTGCCTGGAGTGTCAAGACAGGGCTCATACAGCCCCAGCATTTT
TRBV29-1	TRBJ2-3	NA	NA	CSSRISTDTQYF	TGCAGCTCGCGGATCTCGACAGATACGCAGTATTTT
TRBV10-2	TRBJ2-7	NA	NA	CASSELSSGFSEQYF	TGCGCCAGCAGTGAGCTCAGTAGCGGCTTTTCCGAGCAGTACTTC
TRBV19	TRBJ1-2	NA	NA	CATYRQDHGYTF	TGTGCCACTTACCGACAGGATCATGGCTACACCTTC
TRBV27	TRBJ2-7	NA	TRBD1	CASSPGTVSYEQYF	TGTGCCAGCAGTCCCGGGACAGTCTCCTACGAGCAGTACTTC
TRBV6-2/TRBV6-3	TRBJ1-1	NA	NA	CASSYSPHRVGTEAFF	TGTGCCAGCAGTTATTCACCCCACAGGGTGGGTACTGAAGCTTTCTTT
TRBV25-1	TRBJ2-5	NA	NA	CASRPGIEETQYF	TGTGCCAGCAGGCCCGGGATTGAGGAGACCCAGTACTTC
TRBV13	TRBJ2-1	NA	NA	CASSNRVGDTYNEQFF	TGTGCCAGCAGCAATAGGGTAGGGGATACCTACAATGAGCAGTTCTTC
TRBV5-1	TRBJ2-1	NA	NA	CASSYREGNNEQFF	TGCGCCAGCAGCTACAGGGAGGGAAACAATGAGCAGTTCTTC
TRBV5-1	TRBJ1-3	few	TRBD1	CASSFRDSRLTSSGNTIYF	TGCGCCAGCAGCTTCCGGGACAGCCGTCTTACCTCCTCTGGAAACACCATATATTTT
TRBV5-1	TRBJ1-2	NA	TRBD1	CASSLQQGAVNNYGYTF	TGCGCCAGCAGCTTGCAGCAGGGGGCAGTAAACAACTATGGCTACACCTTC
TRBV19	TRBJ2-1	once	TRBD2	CASRKTSGVYNEQFF	TGTGCCAGTAGAAAGACTAGCGGGGTTTACAATGAGCAGTTCTTC
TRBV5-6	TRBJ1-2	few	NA	CASSQRRRGYGYTF	TGTGCCAGCAGTCAACGACGGCGGGGGTATGGCTACACCTTC
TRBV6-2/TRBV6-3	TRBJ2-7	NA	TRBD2	CASSYILAGFYEQYF	TGTGCCAGCAGTTACATACTAGCGGGGTTCTACGAGCAGTACTTC
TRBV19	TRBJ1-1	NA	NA	CASSMQGGLNTEAFF	TGTGCCAGTAGTATGCAGGGCGGACTGAACACTGAAGCTTTCTTT